The 21 T cell receptor beta chains listed next were all sequenced from one sample in a study of blood T cells in healthy people across ages. The authors ran a second PCR of 7 to 11 cycles using a sample-barcoded 5' primer and a J-beta primer mix. TCRdb ran MiXCR on the 5' RACE reads and lists one entry per CDR3 protein. The sample lists hundreds of thousands of distinct CDR3 sequences, roughly 50% occurring once. Specimen: blood. All receptors come from a man younger than 40 in good health.

The chain links TRBV2 to TRBJ2-1; no firm D call. CDR3 size: 10 residues. V lost 8 bases and J lost 7, with 6 bases in between. Germline CDR1 reads SNHLY; CDR2 reads FYNNEI. CDR3 residues: CASAGNEQFF. DNA of the CDR3: TGTGCCAGCGCCGGGAATGAGCAGTTCTTC.

There are a few counts of this clonotype. The genes are TRBV9 and TRBJ2-3, with TRBD2 as a possible D gene (6 bases). The CDR3 consists of 17 residues. Between the trimmed V and J ends, which lost 0 bases and 2 bases, there was a span of 16 bases. Per the germline V gene, CDR1 is SGDLS and CDR2 is YYNGEE. This chain's CDR3 is CASSVEPSMDYTDTQYF. The CDR3 region has the DNA TGTGCCAGCAGCGTAGAGCCCTCCATGGACTACACAGATACGCAGTATTTT.

This clonotype was detected only a few times. This rearrangement joins TRBV20-1 to TRBJ2-3, with D tentatively TRBD2 (6 bases). This CDR3 is built from 14 residues. Per the germline V gene, CDR1 is DFQATT and CDR2 is SNEGSKA (reference sequence). Trimming shortened V by 0 bases and J by 6 bases, and 13 bases separated the two germline ends. The CDR3 sequence is CSARDLSGRDTQYF. The CDR3 region has the DNA TGCAGTGCTAGAGATCTGAGCGGGCGCGATACGCAGTATTTT.

This clonotype was detected a few times. The chain has TRBV27 and TRBJ2-7, with D possibly matching TRBD1 (5 bases). Germline V gene lookup returns CDR1 MNHEY and CDR2 SMNVEV (reference sequence). Between the trimmed V and J ends, which lost 3 bases and 0 bases, there was a span of 12 bases. CDR3 length: 15 residues. This CDR3 reads CASSFFGASSYEQYF. CDR3 DNA: TGTGCCAGCAGTTTTTTTGGGGCGAGCTCCTACGAGCAGTACTTC.

This chain joins TRBV20-1 and TRBJ1-1; TRBD1 aligns across 8 bases. V lost 1 base to trimming and J lost 3 bases; unmatched junction nucleotides: 4. The CDR3 runs to 14 residues. Germline CDR1 reads DFQATT; CDR2 reads SNEGSKA (reference sequence). The CDR3 spells CSARVGQGHTEAFF. The CDR3 DNA is TGCAGTGCTAGAGTTGGACAGGGTCACACTGAAGCTTTCTTT.

The rearrangement uses TRBV20-1 and TRBJ1-2; a possible D gene is TRBD1 (5 bases). Germline V gene sequence: CDR1 DFQATT, CDR2 SNEGSKA (reference sequence). V dropped 0 bases and J dropped 5 bases, with 16 bases sitting between them. The length of the CDR3 is 15 residues. The chain's CDR3 is CSARDLIRDDYGYTF. CDR3 nucleotide sequence: TGCAGTGCTAGAGATCTTATCAGGGACGATTATGGCTACACCTTC.

The genes are TRBV6-2 or TRBV6-3 and TRBJ2-1; TRBD2 is a possible D gene (5 bases). The germline V and J ends were trimmed by 6 bases and 12 bases, with 15 bases remaining between them. The CDR3 contains 12 residues. Looked up from germline, CDR1 is MNHEY and CDR2 is SVGEGT. The CDR3 sequence: CASRAGETGQFF. CDR3 nucleotide sequence: TGTGCCAGCAGAGCCGGGGAAACGGGGCAGTTCTTC.

This chain links TRBV4-2 with TRBJ1-1; TRBD1 agrees at 7 bases. CDR1 is LGHNA and CDR2 is YNFKEQ in the germline V gene. Trimming removed 6 bases from V and 4 bases from J; junction bases left unmatched: 11. The length of the CDR3 is 15 residues. CDR3 amino acids: CASSRNTGAGTEAFF. The CDR3 DNA is TGTGCCAGCAGTCGAAACACAGGGGCGGGCACTGAAGCTTTCTTT.

A few counts support this clonotype. The chain has TRBV7-2 and TRBJ2-5, with D possibly being TRBD1 or TRBD2 (5 bases each). The CDR3 is 14 residues long. The germline gives CDR1 SGHTA, CDR2 FQGNSA. V was clipped by 2 bases and J by 5 bases, with 12 bases between them. CDR3 residues: CASSLSGPGETQYF. Written as DNA, the CDR3 is TGTGCCAGCAGCTTATCGGGGCCTGGGGAGACCCAGTACTTC.

J is TRBJ2-1 and V is TRBV18, with TRBD2 as a possible D gene (5 bases). V shed 2 bases and J shed 0 bases, with 5 bases lying between them. Germline values: CDR1 KGHSH, CDR2 LQKENI. The CDR3 is 14 amino acids. DNA of the CDR3: TGTGCCAGCTCACCAACTAGCTCCTACAATGAGCAGTTCTTC. Its protein product is CASSPTSSYNEQFF.

There are a few counts of this clonotype. This chain joins TRBV6-5 and TRBJ2-7, with TRBD1 matching 7 bases. The CDR3 extends over 14 amino acids. V gave up 4 bases and J gave up 2 bases; unmatched junction bases: 5. Per germline, CDR1 MNHEY and CDR2 SVGAGI. The CDR3 bases are TGTGCCAGCAGTTCCGGGACAGAAGCCTACGAGCAGTACTTC. Translation gives CASSSGTEAYEQYF.

Of note for this clonotype: A junction boundary mismatches the germline segment, possibly from a read error. CDR3 sequence (DNA): TGCGCCAGCAGCCTAGATTTCACTGGACAGGGGGCGCGTGGGGCCAGCGTCCTGACTTTC. Its protein is CASSLDFTGQGARGASVLTF. The V gene is TRBV5-1, the J gene TRBJ2-6; 11 bases map to TRBD1. The CDR3 contains 20 residues. In germline, CDR1 is SGHRS, CDR2 YFSETQ.

CDR3 bases: TGCGCCAGCAGCCCAAAGACAGGACTCTCTGGGGCCAACGTCCTGACTTTC. Translated: CASSPKTGLSGANVLTF. This sequence joins TRBV5-1 and TRBJ2-6; tentative D call: TRBD1 (6 bases). This CDR3 comprises 17 residues. V was clipped by 4 bases and J by 0 bases, with 14 bases between them. Germline values: CDR1 SGHRS, CDR2 YFSETQ.

In this sample, this clonotype turned up a few times. This chain uses TRBV19 with TRBJ1-2; no clear D gene. There are 13 residues in the CDR3. The germline gives CDR1 LNHDA, CDR2 SQIVND (reference sequence). V was trimmed by 6 bases and J by 1 base, leaving 9 bases between them. The CDR3: CASRGSRNYGYTF. The CDR3 DNA sequence: TGTGCCAGTAGGGGATCCCGTAACTATGGCTACACCTTC.

This clonotype was detected a few times. The rearrangement joins TRBV15 to TRBJ2-1, with unresolved D. The CDR3 contains 13 residues. Germline V gene lookup returns CDR1 LNHNV and CDR2 YYDKDF (reference sequence). Between the trimmed V and J ends, which lost 5 bases and 0 bases, there was a span of 5 bases. This CDR3 reads CATSDDSYNEQFF. DNA for the CDR3: TGTGCCACCAGCGATGACTCCTACAATGAGCAGTTCTTC.

V is TRBV27 and J is TRBJ2-5; 7 positions match TRBD1. This CDR3 spans 18 amino acids. Germline V lookup: CDR1 MNHEY, CDR2 SMNVEV (reference sequence). With 6 bases clipped from V and 2 bases from J, the junction kept 18 bases outside the gene matches. In DNA, the CDR3 is TGTGCCAGCAGCCTAAATTTCCCCTCGACAGGGTTTCAAGAGACCCAGTACTTC. This sequence encodes CASSLNFPSTGFQETQYF.

The DNA for the CDR3 is TGTGCCAGCAGCTTAGCCCCGGCAGGGAATGGTGGCTACACCTTC. Translated: CASSLAPAGNGGYTF. J is TRBJ1-2 and V is TRBV7-2, with TRBD1 as a possible D gene (5 bases). This CDR3 has 15 amino acids. Germline V gene sequence: CDR1 SGHTA, CDR2 FQGNSA. V lost 0 bases, J lost 7 bases, and 15 bases lay in between.

This clonotype has just a few counts. This sequence joins TRBV18 and TRBJ2-7; 7 bases map to TRBD1. The CDR3 spans 20 residues. CDR1 and CDR2 (germline): KGHSH, LQKENI. Losses at the gene ends were 1 base for V and 2 bases for J; bases not matched to a gene: 20. The CDR3 loop is CASSPRLIRAGGHTTYEQYF. As DNA, the CDR3 is TGTGCCAGCTCACCACGACTGATTAGGGCAGGGGGACATACGACCTACGAGCAGTACTTC.

This rearrangement joins TRBV12-3 or TRBV12-4 to TRBJ2-5, with TRBD2 matching 7 bases. The DNA end is a closer match to TRBJ2-4, so the J assignment may be wrong. The CDR3 length is 14 residues. CDR3 coding DNA: TGTGCCAGCAGTCTAACAGGCGTAGCGGGCATTCAGTACTTC. Translation gives CASSLTGVAGIQYF.

The rearrangement links TRBV3-1 to TRBJ2-5, with TRBD2 matching over 9 bases. The ends lost 3 bases at V and 11 bases at J; junction bases unmatched: 10. Germline V gene lookup returns CDR1 LGHDT and CDR2 YNNKEL (reference sequence). This CDR3 contains 14 residues. The CDR3 DNA sequence: TGTGCCAGCAGCCATAGCGGGAGTGATTATGAGCAGTACTTC. Translation gives CASSHSGSDYEQYF.

The chain is built from TRBV6-2 or TRBV6-3 and TRBJ2-5, with a possible D match to TRBD1 (5 bases). Per the germline V gene, CDR1 is MNHEY and CDR2 is SVGEGT. This CDR3 has 16 residues. V was clipped by 2 bases and J by 0 bases, with 13 bases between them. CDR3 loop: CASSYQRGTYQETQYF. For the CDR3, the DNA is TGTGCCAGCAGTTACCAAAGGGGCACGTACCAAGAGACCCAGTACTTC.